This TCR beta chain was sequenced in a study of blood T cell repertoires in COVID-19. The length of the CDR3 is 18 residues. V lost 0 bases and J lost 6; bases outside the gene matches: 14. The germline V gene encodes CDR1 SGHDN and CDR2 FVKESK. The authors' processing: From reference gene primer amplification, estimates of nucleated cell counts were derived. Generated by immunoSEQ multiplex PCR, the TCRdb table keeps only in-frame clones and is missing some. For V, J and clone size, that table is used; D and trimming come from the DNA. The sample carries about 230,000 clones, roughly 80% recorded once.

The genes are TRBV14 and TRBJ2-1; TRBD2 agrees at 7 bases. Source material: peripheral blood. The source is a middle-aged man with active or convalescent COVID-19. CDR3 in DNA: TGTGCCAGCAGCCAAGATCGATTTGGGGACTACAATACCAATGAGCAGTTCTTC. It codes for CASSQDRFGDYNTNEQFF.